This note documents a single TCR beta chain sequence. Individuals aged about 18 to 100 years were recruited from roughly 22 US areas. Germline lookup yields CDR1 ENHRY and CDR2 SYGVKD. Trimming took 4 bases from V and 4 from J, leaving 7 bases between them. This CDR3 is 12 amino acids long. This entry comes from a study of blood T cell repertoires in COVID-19. Study background: From the United States, Italy and Spain came samples of acute and convalescent COVID-19. T cells, B-cell-depleted T cells, or PBMCs provided the cDNA or gDNA that served as material.

Authors' data handling: Estimation of nucleated cell counts was performed using reference gene primer amplification. Produced via immunoSEQ multiplex PCR; TCRdb's table is partial and in-frame only. V, J and clone size derive from that table, while D and trimming were established from the DNA sequence. The table records 120,000 to 150,000 clones, 80% to 90% of them present only once. The sequence was collected from a woman between 50 and 59 years old with acute COVID-19. The rearrangement joins TRBV10-3 to TRBJ2-5; D unclear. Sequenced sample: PBMCs or T cells enriched from blood (not recorded which). This CDR3 is CAISGRLETQYF. The CDR3 DNA reads as TGTGCCATCAGTGGCAGGTTAGAGACCCAGTACTTC.